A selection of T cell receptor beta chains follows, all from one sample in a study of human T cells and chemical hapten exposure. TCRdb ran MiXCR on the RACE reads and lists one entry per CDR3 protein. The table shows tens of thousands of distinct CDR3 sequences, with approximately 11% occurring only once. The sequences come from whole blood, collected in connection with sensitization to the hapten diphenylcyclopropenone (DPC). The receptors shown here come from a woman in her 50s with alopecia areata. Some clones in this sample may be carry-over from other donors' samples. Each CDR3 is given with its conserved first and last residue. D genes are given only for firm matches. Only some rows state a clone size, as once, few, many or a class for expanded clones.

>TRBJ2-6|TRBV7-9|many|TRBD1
TGTGCCAGCAGCTTCGTACAGGGGGCTGGGGCCAACGTCCTGACTTTC
CASSFVQGAGANVLTF
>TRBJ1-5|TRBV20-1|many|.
TGCAGTGCTCGAAGGGACGGTCCCAATCAGCCCCAGCATTTT
CSARRDGPNQPQHF
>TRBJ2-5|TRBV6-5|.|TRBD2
TGTGCCAGCAGTCTGGGACTAGACGCAGAGACCCAGTACTTC
CASSLGLDAETQYF
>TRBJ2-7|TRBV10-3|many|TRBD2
TGTGCCATCAGTGAGGGACTAGCTTTTTACGAGCAGTACTTC
CAISEGLAFYEQYF
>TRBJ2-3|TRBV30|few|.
TGTGCCTGGACTTCGGGCACCGATACGCAGTATTTT
CAWTSGTDTQYF
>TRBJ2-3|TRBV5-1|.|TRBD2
TGCGCCAGCAGCGCAGGACTAGCGGGAGGTCAGGATACGCAGTATTTT
CASSAGLAGGQDTQYF
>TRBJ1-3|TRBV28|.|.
TGTGCCAGCAGTTCGATACAGGGTACTGGAAACACCATATATTTT
CASSSIQGTGNTIYF
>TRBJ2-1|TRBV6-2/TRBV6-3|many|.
TGTGCCAGCAGCCAGGACGGGGTAGGTTACAATGAGCAGTTCTTC
CASSQDGVGYNEQFF
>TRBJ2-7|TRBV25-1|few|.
TGTGCCAGCAGTGAATTCCGTTCCGCGGACGAGCAGTACTTC
CASSEFRSADEQYF
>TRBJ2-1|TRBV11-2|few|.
TGTGCCAGCAGCTTAGGCGGGGAGGTTGAGCAGTTCTTC
CASSLGGEVEQFF
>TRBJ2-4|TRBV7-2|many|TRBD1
TGTGCCAGCAGCTCCGGACAGGTCTTGAACATTCAGTACTTC
CASSSGQVLNIQYF
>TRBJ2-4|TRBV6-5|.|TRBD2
TGTGCCAGCAGTCCGCCCGGGGGGTTTGCCAAAAACATTCAGTACTTC
CASSPPGGFAKNIQYF
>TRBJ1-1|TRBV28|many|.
TGTGCCGGGGCAGGCATCAACACTGAAGCTTTCTTT
CAGAGINTEAFF
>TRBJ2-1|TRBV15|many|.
TGTGCCACCAGCAGAGATCGCCGGGGGCACAATGAGCAGTTCTTC
CATSRDRRGHNEQFF
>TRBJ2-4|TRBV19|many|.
TGTGCCAGTACCCCTAATTCTGCGGCCAAAAACATTCAGTACTTC
CASTPNSAAKNIQYF
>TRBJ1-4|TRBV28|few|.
TGTGCCAGCTCCCGCGGCGGAGGGGGGGAAAAACTGTTTTTT
CASSRGGGGEKLFF
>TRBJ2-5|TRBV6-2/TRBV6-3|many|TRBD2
TGTGCCAGCGGTGGACTAGCAGGCGAGACCCAGTACTTC
CASGGLAGETQYF
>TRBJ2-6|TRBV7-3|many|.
TGTGCCAGCAGCTTAACCACCTCTGGGGCCAACGTCCTGACTTTC
CASSLTTSGANVLTF
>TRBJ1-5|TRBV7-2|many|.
TGTGCCAGCAGCTTAGGGGGGGGCAGCAATCAGCCCCAGCATTTT
CASSLGGGSNQPQHF
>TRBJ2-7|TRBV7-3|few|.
TGTGCCAGCAGCTTAGGTCCTCCCGGGACTGACGAGCAGTACTTC
CASSLGPPGTDEQYF
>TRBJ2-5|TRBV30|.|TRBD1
TGTGCCTGGAGTCGACAGGGGGGACCCCAAGAGACCCAGTACTTC
CAWSRQGGPQETQYF
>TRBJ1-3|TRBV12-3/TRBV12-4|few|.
TGTGCCAGCAGTTCCGGAAACACCATATATTTT
CASSSGNTIYF
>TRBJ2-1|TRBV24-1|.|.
TGTGCCACCAGTGATTTGCAAAACAATGAGCAGTTCTTC
CATSDLQNNEQFF
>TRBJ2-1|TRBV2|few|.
TGTGCCAGCAGTGCTCCCCAACCCCCCAATGAGCAGTTCTTC
CASSAPQPPNEQFF
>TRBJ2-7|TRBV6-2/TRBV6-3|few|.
TGTGCCAGCAGAATCCCGGGAGATTCCAAGAACGAGCAGTACTTC
CASRIPGDSKNEQYF
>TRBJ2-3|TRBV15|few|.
TGTGCCACCAGCAGAGATGGGGATACAGATACGCAGTATTTT
CATSRDGDTDTQYF
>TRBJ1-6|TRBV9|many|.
TGTGCCAGCAGCAGGACTGAATTTGGGTCACCCCTCCACTTT
CASSRTEFGSPLHF
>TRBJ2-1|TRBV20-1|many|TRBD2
TGCAGTGCAGGGGCGGGACTAGCGGGAGTTTACTTCAATGAGCAGTTCTTC
CSAGAGLAGVYFNEQFF
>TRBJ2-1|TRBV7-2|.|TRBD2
TGTGCCAGCAGTCGACTAGCGGGAGCGGTTGAGCAGTTCTTC
CASSRLAGAVEQFF
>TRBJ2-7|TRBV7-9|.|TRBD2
TGTGCCAGCAGCTTAGGGGGACTAGCTATAGACTACGAGCAGTACTTC
CASSLGGLAIDYEQYF
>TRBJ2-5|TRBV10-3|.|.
TGTGCCATCAGTGAGTCGGGGGCGGACAAAGAGACCCAGTACTTC
CAISESGADKETQYF
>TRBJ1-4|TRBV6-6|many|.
TGTGCCAGCAGTTTAGACACGGCTAATGAAAAACTGTTTTTT
CASSLDTANEKLFF
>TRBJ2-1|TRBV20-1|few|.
TGCAGTGCTAGTGGACCGATTATAAATGAGCAGTTCTTC
CSASGPIINEQFF